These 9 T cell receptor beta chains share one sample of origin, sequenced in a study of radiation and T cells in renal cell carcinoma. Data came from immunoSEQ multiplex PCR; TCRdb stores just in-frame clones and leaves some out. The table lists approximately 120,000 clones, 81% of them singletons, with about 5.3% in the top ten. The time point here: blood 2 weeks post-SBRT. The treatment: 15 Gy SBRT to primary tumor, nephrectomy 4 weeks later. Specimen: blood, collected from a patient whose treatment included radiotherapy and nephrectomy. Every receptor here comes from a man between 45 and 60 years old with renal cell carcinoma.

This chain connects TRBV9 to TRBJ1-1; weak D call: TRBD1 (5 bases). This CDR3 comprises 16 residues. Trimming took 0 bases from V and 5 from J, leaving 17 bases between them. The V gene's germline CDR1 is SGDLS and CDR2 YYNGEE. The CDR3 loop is CASSVGAGSIWTEAFF. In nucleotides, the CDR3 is TGTGCCAGCAGCGTAGGGGCAGGGAGTATTTGGACTGAAGCTTTCTTT.

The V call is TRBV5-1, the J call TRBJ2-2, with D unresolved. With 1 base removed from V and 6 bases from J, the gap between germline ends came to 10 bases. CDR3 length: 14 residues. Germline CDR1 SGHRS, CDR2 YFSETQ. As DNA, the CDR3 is TGCGCCAGCAGCTTGACGGGTTCCGCCGGGGAGCTGTTTTTT. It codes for CASSLTGSAGELFF.

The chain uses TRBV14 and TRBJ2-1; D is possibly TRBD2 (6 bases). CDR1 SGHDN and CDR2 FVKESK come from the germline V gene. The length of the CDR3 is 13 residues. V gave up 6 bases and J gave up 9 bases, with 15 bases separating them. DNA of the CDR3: TGTGCCAGCAGGCCGACTAGTTTCGGTGAGCAGTTCTTC. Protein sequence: CASRPTSFGEQFF.

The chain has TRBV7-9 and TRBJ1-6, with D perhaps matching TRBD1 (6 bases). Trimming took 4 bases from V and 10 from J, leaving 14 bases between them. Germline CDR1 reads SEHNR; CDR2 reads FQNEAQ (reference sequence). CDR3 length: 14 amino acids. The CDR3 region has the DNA TGTGCCAGCAGCTCAGTCACAGGGAACTCACCCCTCCACTTT. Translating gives CASSSVTGNSPLHF.

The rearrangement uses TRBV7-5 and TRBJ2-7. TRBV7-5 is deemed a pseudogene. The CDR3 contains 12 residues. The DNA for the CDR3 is TGTGCCAGAAGCTTTTCAGCATACGAGCAGTACTTC. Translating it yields CARSFSAYEQYF.

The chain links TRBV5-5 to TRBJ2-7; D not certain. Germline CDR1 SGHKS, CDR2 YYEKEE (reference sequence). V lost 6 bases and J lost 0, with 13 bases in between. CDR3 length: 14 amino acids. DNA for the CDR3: TGTGCCAGCACCATGGACGCGAGCTCCTACGAGCAGTACTTC. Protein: CASTMDASSYEQYF.

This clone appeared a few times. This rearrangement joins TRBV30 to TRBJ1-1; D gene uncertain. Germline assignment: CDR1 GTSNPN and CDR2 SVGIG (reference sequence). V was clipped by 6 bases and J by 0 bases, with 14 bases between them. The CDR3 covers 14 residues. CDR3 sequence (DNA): TGTGCCTGTACGGACTGCGGGGTGAACACTGAAGCTTTCTTT. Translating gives CACTDCGVNTEAFF.

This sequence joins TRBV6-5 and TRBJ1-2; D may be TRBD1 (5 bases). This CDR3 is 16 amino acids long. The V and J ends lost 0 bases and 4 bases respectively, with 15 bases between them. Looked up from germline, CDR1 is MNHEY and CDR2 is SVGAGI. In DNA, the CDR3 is TGTGCCAGCAGTTACTCGGGCGGGGGTTATGGCTATGGCTACACCTTC. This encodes CASSYSGGGYGYGYTF.

As DNA, the CDR3 is TGTGCCAGCAGTTTCAAGGGGTATGGCTACACCTTC. It encodes CASSFKGYGYTF. V and J are TRBV28 and TRBJ1-2; a possible D gene is TRBD1 (5 bases). The CDR3 runs to 12 residues. Per germline, CDR1 MDHEN and CDR2 SYDVKM. V shed 3 bases and J shed 5 bases, with 7 bases lying between them.